The clone carrying this T cell receptor (beta chain) was counted many times. Germline V CDR1 and CDR2: SGHVS, FNYEAQ. This CDR3 is built from 12 residues. Deletions cut 3 bases from V and 8 bases from J, with 8 bases between. This record comes from a study of blood T cells in healthy people across ages. Study as a whole: Capture via template switching afforded approximately one barcoded beta molecule per two T cells.

PBMCs, at least 6 million per sample, were isolated. The total RNA that was extracted per sample amounted to at least 5 micrograms. A second PCR of 7 to 11 cycles used a sample-barcoded 5' primer and a J-beta primer mix. TCRdb recomputed calls from the 5' RACE reads with MiXCR, one row per CDR3 protein. Seen here are 1.8 million or so distinct CDR3 sequences, 35% to 50% observed once, and the top ten hold roughly 23%. Sequenced sample: blood. This chain links TRBV7-6 with TRBJ2-1; D tentatively fits TRBD1 or TRBD2 (5 bases each). The clonotype originates from a human donor in good health. The CDR3 protein is CASSFEGHEQFF. The CDR3 coding sequence is TGTGCCAGCAGCTTTGAGGGGCATGAGCAGTTCTTC.